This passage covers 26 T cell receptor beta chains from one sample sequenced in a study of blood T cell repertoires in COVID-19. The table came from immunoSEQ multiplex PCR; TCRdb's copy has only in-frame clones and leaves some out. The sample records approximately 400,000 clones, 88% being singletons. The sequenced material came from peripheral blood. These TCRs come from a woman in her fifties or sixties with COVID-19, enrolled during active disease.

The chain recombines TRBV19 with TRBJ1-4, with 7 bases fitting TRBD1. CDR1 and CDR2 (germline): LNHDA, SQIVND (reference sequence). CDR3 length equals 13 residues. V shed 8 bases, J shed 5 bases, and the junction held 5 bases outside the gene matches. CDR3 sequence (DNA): TGTGCCAGTGGGGACAGCCGAAATGAAAAACTGTTTTTT. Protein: CASGDSRNEKLFF. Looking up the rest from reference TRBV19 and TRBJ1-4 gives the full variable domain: DGGITQSPKYLFRKEGQNVTLSCEQNLNHDAMYWYRQDPGQGLRLIYYSQIVNDFQKGDIAEGYSVSREKKESFPLTVTSAQKNPTAFYLCASGDSRNEKLFFGSGTQLSVL.

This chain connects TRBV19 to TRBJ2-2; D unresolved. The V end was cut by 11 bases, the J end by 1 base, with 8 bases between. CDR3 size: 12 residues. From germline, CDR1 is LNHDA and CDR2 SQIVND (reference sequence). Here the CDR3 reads CASTGNTGELFF. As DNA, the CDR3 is TGTGCCTCTACGGGGAACACCGGGGAGCTGTTTTTT.

CDR3 DNA sequence: TGCGCCAGCACCGAGGAGGGGACCGCAGCTCTTGGAAACACCATATATTTT. It translates to CASTEEGTAALGNTIYF. This chain links TRBV5-1 with TRBJ1-3; D possibly corresponds to TRBD1 (5 bases). CDR1 and CDR2 from the germline V gene are SGHRS and YFSETQ. V lost 6 bases to trimming and J lost 3 bases, with 22 bases between them. The CDR3 consists of 17 residues.

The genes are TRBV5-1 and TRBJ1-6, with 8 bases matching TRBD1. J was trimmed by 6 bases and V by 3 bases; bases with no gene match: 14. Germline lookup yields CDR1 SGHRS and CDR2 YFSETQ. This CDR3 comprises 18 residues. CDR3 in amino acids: CASSSNTDGTGRNSPLHF. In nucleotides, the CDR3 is TGCGCCAGCAGCTCGAACACCGACGGGACAGGACGTAATTCACCCCTCCACTTT.

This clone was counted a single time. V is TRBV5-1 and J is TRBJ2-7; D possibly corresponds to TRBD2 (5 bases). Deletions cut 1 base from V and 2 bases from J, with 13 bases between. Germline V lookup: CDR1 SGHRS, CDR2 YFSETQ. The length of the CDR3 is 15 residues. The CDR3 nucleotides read TGCGCCAGCAGCTTGAATACAGAGGGAGCCTACGAGCAGTACTTC. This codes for CASSLNTEGAYEQYF.

The CDR3 reads CASSDSQGNTGELFF. The CDR3, as DNA: TGTGCCAGCAGCGATTCACAGGGGAACACCGGGGAGCTGTTTTTT. V and J are TRBV9 and TRBJ2-2; D is possibly TRBD1 (6 bases). Germline V gene lookup returns CDR1 SGDLS and CDR2 YYNGEE. Trimming removed 3 bases at V and 1 base at J, with 10 bases between. There are 15 residues in the CDR3. Drawing the rest from reference TRBV9 and TRBJ2-2, the complete variable domain is DSGVTQTPKHLITATGQRVTLRCSPRSGDLSVYWYQQSLDQGLQFLIQYYNGEERAKGNILERFSAQQFPDLHSELNLSSLELGDSALYFCASSDSQGNTGELFFGEGSRLTVL.

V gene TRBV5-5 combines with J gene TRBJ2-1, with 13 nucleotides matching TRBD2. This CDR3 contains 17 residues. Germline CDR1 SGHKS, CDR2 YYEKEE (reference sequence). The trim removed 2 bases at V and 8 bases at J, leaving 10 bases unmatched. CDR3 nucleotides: TGTGCCAGCAGCTTTGAGAGGGGACTAGCGGGGAGACATGAGCAGTTCTTC. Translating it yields CASSFERGLAGRHEQFF.

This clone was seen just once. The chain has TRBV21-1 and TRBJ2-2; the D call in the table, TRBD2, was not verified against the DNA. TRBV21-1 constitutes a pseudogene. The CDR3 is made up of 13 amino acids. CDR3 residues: CASTASGAGELFF. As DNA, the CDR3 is TGTGCCAGCACAGCCAGCGGGGCCGGGGAGCTGTTTTTT.

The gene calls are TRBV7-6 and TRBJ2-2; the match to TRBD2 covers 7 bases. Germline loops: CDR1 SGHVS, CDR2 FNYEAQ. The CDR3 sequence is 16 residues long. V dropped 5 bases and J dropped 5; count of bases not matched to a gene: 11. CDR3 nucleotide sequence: TGTGCCAGCAGCCCCGGGGGGTTAACAAGTACCGGGGAGCTGTTTTTT. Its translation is CASSPGGLTSTGELFF.

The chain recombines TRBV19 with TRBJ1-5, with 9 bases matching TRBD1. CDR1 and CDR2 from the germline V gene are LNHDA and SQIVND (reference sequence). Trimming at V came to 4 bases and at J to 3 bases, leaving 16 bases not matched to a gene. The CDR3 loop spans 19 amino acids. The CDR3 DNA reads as TGTGCCAGTAGTAACACCTACACAGGGGGCGGATTGACCAATCAGCCCCAGCATTTT. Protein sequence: CASSNTYTGGGLTNQPQHF.

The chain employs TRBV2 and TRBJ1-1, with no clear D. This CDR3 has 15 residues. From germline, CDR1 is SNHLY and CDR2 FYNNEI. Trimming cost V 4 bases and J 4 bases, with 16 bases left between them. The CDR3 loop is CASSGNSFRSTEAFF. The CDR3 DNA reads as TGTGCCAGCAGTGGAAATTCCTTTAGGAGCACTGAAGCTTTCTTT.

Written as DNA, the CDR3 is TGTGCCACGCAGACCGGGGTCTTTGGAAACACCATATATTTT. As protein: CATQTGVFGNTIYF. J is TRBJ1-3 and V is TRBV19; no reliable D call. Germline CDR1 is LNHDA and CDR2 is SQIVND (reference sequence). V was shortened by 10 bases and J by 3 bases, with 16 bases between the two germline ends. The length of the CDR3 is 14 residues.

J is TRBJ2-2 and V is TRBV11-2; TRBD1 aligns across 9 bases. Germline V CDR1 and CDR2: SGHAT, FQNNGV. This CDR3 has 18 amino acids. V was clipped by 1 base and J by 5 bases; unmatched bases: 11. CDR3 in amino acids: CASSLVGYGTGRTGELFF. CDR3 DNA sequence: TGTGCCAGCAGCTTAGTGGGTTATGGGACAGGGCGGACCGGGGAGCTGTTTTTT.

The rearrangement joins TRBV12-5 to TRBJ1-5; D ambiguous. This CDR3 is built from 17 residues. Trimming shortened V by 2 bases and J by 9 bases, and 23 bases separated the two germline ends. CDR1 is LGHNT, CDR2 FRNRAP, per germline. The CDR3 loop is CASGLLLPPDRGAPQHF. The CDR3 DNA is TGTGCTAGTGGTTTGTTACTACCACCCGACCGGGGTGCGCCCCAGCATTTT.

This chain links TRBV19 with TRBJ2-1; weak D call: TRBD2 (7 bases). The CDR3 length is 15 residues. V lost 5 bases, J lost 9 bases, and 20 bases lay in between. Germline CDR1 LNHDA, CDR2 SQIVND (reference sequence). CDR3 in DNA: TGTGCCAGTAGTCGGGGGGCCGTGCCTACGTCTGAGCAGTTCTTC. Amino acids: CASSRGAVPTSEQFF. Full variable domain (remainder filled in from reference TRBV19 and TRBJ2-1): DGGITQSPKYLFRKEGQNVTLSCEQNLNHDAMYWYRQDPGQGLRLIYYSQIVNDFQKGDIAEGYSVSREKKESFPLTVTSAQKNPTAFYLCASSRGAVPTSEQFFGPGTRLTVL.

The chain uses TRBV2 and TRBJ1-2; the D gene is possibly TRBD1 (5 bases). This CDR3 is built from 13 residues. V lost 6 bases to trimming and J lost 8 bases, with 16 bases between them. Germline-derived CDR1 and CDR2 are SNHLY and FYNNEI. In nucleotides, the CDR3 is TGTGCCAGCAGCGGGGGGAATCTTGGAGGCTACACCTTC. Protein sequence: CASSGGNLGGYTF.

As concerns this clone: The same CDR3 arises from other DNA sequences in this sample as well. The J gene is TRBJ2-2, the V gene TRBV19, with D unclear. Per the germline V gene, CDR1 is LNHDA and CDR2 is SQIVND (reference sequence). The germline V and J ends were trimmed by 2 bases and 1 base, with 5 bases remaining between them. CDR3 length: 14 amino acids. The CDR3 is CASSISLNTGELFF. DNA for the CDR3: TGTGCCAGTAGTATAAGCCTGAACACCGGGGAGCTGTTTTTT. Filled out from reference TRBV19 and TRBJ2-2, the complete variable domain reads DGGITQSPKYLFRKEGQNVTLSCEQNLNHDAMYWYRQDPGQGLRLIYYSQIVNDFQKGDIAEGYSVSREKKESFPLTVTSAQKNPTAFYLCASSISLNTGELFFGEGSRLTVL.

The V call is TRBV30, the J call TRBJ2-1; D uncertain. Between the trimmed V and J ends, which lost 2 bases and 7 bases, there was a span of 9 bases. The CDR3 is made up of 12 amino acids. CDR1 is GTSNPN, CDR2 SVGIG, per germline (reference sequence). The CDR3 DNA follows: TGTGCCTGGAGTTCTCAGGATAATGAGCAGTTCTTC. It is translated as CAWSSQDNEQFF.

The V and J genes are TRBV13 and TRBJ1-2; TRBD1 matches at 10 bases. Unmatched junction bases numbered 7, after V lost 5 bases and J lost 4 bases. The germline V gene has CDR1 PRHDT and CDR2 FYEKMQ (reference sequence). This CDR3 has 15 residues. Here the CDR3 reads CASSPTGGRSYGYTF. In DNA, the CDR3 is TGTGCCAGCAGCCCGACAGGGGGCCGGTCCTATGGCTACACCTTC.

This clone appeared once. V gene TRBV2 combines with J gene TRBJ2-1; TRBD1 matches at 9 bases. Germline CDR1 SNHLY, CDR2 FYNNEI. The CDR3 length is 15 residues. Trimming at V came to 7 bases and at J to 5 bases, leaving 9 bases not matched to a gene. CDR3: CASISDRGRHNEQFF. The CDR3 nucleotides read TGTGCCAGCATCTCGGACAGGGGTAGGCACAATGAGCAGTTCTTC.

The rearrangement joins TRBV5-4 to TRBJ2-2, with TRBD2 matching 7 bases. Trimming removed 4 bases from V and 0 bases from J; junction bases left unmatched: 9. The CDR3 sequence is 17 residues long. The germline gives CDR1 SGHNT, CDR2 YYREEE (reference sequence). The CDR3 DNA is TGTGCCAGCAGCCCCCGGACCAGCGGGGCGAACACCGGGGAGCTGTTTTTT. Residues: CASSPRTSGANTGELFF.

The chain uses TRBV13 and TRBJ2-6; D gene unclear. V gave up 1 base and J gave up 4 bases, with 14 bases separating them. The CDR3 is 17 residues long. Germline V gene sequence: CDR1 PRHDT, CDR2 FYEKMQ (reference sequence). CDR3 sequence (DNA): TGTGCCAGCAGCTTAGACGGCGGCCCAGCCGGGGCCAACGTCCTGACTTTC. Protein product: CASSLDGGPAGANVLTF.

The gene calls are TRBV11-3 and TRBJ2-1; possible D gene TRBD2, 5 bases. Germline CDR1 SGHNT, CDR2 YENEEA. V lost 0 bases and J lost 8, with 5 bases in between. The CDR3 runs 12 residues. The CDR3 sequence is CASSLERDEQFF. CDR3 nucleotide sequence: TGTGCCAGCAGCTTAGAGCGGGATGAGCAGTTCTTC.

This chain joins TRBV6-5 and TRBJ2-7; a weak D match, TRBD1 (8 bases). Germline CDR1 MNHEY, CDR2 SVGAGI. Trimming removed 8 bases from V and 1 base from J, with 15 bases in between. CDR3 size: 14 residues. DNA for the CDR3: TGTGCCAGCCTAGGACAGGGAGGGTCCTACGAGCAGTACTTC. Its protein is CASLGQGGSYEQYF.

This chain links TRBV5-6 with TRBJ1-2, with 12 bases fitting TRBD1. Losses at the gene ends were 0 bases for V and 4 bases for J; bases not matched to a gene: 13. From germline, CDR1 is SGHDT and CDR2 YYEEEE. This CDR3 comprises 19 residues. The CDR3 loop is CASSLVVGTGGGGVYGYTF. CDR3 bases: TGTGCCAGCAGCTTGGTTGTAGGGACAGGGGGCGGAGGAGTCTATGGCTACACCTTC. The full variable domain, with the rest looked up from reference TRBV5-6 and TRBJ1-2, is DAGVTQSPTHLIKTRGQQVTLRCSPKSGHDTVSWYQQALGQGPQFIFQYYEEEERQRGNFPDRFSGHQFPNYSSELNVNALLLGDSALYLCASSLVVGTGGGGVYGYTFGSGTRLTVV.

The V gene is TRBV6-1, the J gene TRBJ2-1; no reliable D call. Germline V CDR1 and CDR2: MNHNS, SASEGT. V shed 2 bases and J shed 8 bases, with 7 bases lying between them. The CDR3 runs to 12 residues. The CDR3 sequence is CASSEILYEQFF. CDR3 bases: TGTGCCAGCAGTGAAATTCTCTATGAGCAGTTCTTC.